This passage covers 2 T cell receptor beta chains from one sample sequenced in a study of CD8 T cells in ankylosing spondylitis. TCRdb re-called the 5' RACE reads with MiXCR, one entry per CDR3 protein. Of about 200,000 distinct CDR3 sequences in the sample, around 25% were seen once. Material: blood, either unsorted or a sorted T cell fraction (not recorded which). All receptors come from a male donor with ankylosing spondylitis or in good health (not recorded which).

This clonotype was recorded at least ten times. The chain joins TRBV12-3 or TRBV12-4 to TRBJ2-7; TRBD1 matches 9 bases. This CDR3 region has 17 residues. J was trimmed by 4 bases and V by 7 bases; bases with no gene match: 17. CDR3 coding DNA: TGTGCCAGCACCCCTGGGGACAGGGTTGCGGGCCGGTACGAGCAGTACTTC. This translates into CASTPGDRVAGRYEQYF.

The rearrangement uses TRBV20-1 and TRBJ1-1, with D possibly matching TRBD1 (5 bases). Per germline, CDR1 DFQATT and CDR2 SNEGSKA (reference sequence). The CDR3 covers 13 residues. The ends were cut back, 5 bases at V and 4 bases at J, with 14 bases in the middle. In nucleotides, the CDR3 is TGCAGTGCTCCCCTAGGGACCGGCACTGAAGCTTTCTTT. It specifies CSAPLGTGTEAFF.